The T cell receptor (beta chain) described here comes from a study of neurological immune-mediated disorders. This clonotype was found many times. Its antigen is undetermined. Regarding the study as a whole: No expanded-clone CDR3 amino acid sequence recurred across subjects, suggesting private TCR-beta repertoires.

The team produced cDNA through 5'RACE using 10-nucleotide random UMIs. TCRdb ran MiXCR on the 5' RACE reads and lists one entry per CDR3 protein. The table records about 50,000 distinct CDR3 sequences, 10% of them present only once. The CDR3 sequence is 15 residues long. The germline V gene has CDR1 SGHRS and CDR2 YFSETQ. Trimming took off 7 bases at V and 2 bases at J, with 16 bases between the two ends. The clonotype comes from a man between 65 and 79 years old with HTLV-1-associated myelopathy (HAM/TSP). Material: PBMCs. V and J are TRBV5-1 and TRBJ2-1, with D uncertain. This CDR3 reads CASRTRTETYNEQFF. The CDR3 region has the DNA TGCGCCAGCCGAACGCGGACGGAAACCTACAATGAGCAGTTCTTC.